This record covers a single TCR beta chain. TEMRA cells were enriched by FACS, and CD4+ and CD8+ T cells were negatively isolated. An input of about 0.5 to 1 ug of RNA was subjected to reverse transcription using random hexamers. A multiplex approach, immunoSEQ multiplex PCR, amplified TCR beta CDR3 across 54 Vbeta and 13 Jbeta. TCRdb re-called the immunoSEQ multiplex PCR reads through MiXCR, storing one row per CDR3 protein. The table includes about 200,000 distinct CDR3 sequences, 85% to 95% detected once. This sample was included in a study of CD8 T cells in Susac syndrome. CDR1 is SNHLY, CDR2 FYNNEI, per germline. V gave up 6 bases and J gave up 8 bases, with 11 bases separating them. This CDR3 comprises 12 residues.

The sequence came from a human donor with multiple sclerosis. The J gene is TRBJ1-3, the V gene TRBV2; D might be TRBD1 (5 bases). The sequenced material came from CD4+ T cells from PBMCs. The CDR3 here is CASSNSGDTIYF. The CDR3 DNA sequence: TGTGCCAGCAGCAACTCGGGGGACACCATATATTTT.